The 14 T cell receptor beta chains given below trace back to one sample, sequenced in a study of blood T cell repertoires in COVID-19. Data came from immunoSEQ multiplex PCR; TCRdb stores just in-frame clones and leaves some out. The sample contains roughly 240,000 clones, 83% of which appear only once. Source material: peripheral blood. These receptors originate from a man aged 60 to 69 who had recovered from COVID-19.

The rearrangement links TRBV19 to TRBJ1-2, with 9 nucleotides matching TRBD1. This CDR3 has 15 amino acids. With 6 bases clipped from V and 1 base from J, the junction kept 6 bases outside the gene matches. Germline V gene sequence: CDR1 LNHDA, CDR2 SQIVND (reference sequence). This chain's CDR3 is CASRQQGAYNYGYTF. The CDR3, as DNA: TGTGCCAGTAGACAACAGGGGGCCTATAACTATGGCTACACCTTC.

The genes are TRBV7-2 and TRBJ2-3; 9 bases agree with TRBD2. The V gene's germline CDR1 is SGHTA and CDR2 FQGNSA. V was clipped by 0 bases and J by 4 bases; unmatched bases: 8. There are 17 residues in the CDR3. In DNA form, the CDR3 reads TGTGCCAGCAGCTTAGCGCTGGGGCGGGGGGGCGCAGATACGCAGTATTTT. It translates to CASSLALGRGGADTQYF.

In DNA form, the CDR3 reads TGCGCCAGCAGCCCCCTCGGACTAGCGGGTTACAATGAGCAGTTCTTC. Amino acids: CASSPLGLAGYNEQFF. The gene calls are TRBV4-1 and TRBJ2-1; TRBD2 aligns across 11 bases. The CDR3 is 16 amino acids. Trimming at V came to 4 bases and at J to 4 bases, leaving 6 bases not matched to a gene. Germline assignment: CDR1 MGHRA and CDR2 YSYEKL.

This clone showed up just once. A read error may account for a junction end that differs from germline. This rearrangement joins TRBV29-1 to TRBJ1-2, with 7 bases lining up with TRBD1. The length of the CDR3 is 12 residues. CDR1 and CDR2 (germline): SQVTM, ANQGSEA. CDR3 sequence (DNA): TGCAGCGTCGAAGGGGACAGATCGGGCTACACCTTC. Translating it yields CSVEGDRSGYTF.

The chain combines TRBV6-4 with TRBJ2-7; 9 bases line up with TRBD1. The CDR3 has 14 residues. Germline CDR1 reads MRHNA; CDR2 reads SNTAGT. J was trimmed by 3 bases and V by 6 bases; bases with no gene match: 6. CDR3 sequence: CASSRDRVDYEQYF. The CDR3 DNA reads as TGTGCCAGCAGCCGGGACAGGGTAGACTACGAGCAGTACTTC.

The chain is built from TRBV2 and TRBJ2-3, with TRBD2 matching 7 bases. The CDR3 covers 14 residues. The trim removed 8 bases at V and 4 bases at J, leaving 9 bases unmatched. Germline V gene lookup returns CDR1 SNHLY and CDR2 FYNNEI. CDR3 amino acids: CASDRGLDADTQYF. The CDR3 DNA reads as TGTGCCAGCGACCGAGGACTAGACGCAGATACGCAGTATTTT.

This clone was seen a handful of times. The chain recombines TRBV18 with TRBJ2-1, with D maybe TRBD2 (5 bases). The CDR3 consists of 18 residues. V lost 5 bases and J 0 bases, leaving 20 bases between the germline ends. Germline V gene sequence: CDR1 KGHSH, CDR2 LQKENI. The CDR3, as DNA: TGTGCCAGCTCATCAGACTACGGGATCGGGCTCTCCTACAATGAGCAGTTCTTC. This sequence encodes CASSSDYGIGLSYNEQFF.

About this clone: Other DNA variants within this sample encode the same CDR3. The chain carries TRBV9 and TRBJ2-3, with 9 bases that match TRBD2. The V gene's germline CDR1 is SGDLS and CDR2 YYNGEE. V shed 0 bases and J 4 bases; nucleotides not matched to a gene: 6. The length of the CDR3 is 16 residues. The CDR3 loop reads CASSVEGGGASDTQYF. The CDR3 DNA sequence: TGTGCCAGCAGCGTAGAAGGCGGGGGGGCCTCAGATACGCAGTATTTT.

The rearrangement links TRBV27 to TRBJ2-2; 14 nucleotides match TRBD2. Germline loops: CDR1 MNHEY, CDR2 SMNVEV (reference sequence). Trimming removed 6 bases from V and 0 bases from J; junction bases left unmatched: 9. CDR3 length: 19 residues. CDR3 residues: CASRNLGLAGGSNTGELFF. DNA for the CDR3: TGTGCCAGCAGGAATCTAGGACTAGCGGGGGGCTCGAACACCGGGGAGCTGTTTTTT.

V is TRBV27 and J is TRBJ2-7, with no clear D. Germline lookup yields CDR1 MNHEY and CDR2 SMNVEV (reference sequence). Trimming pared 2 bases from V and 3 bases from J, leaving 8 bases between. CDR3 length equals 13 residues. The CDR3 DNA reads TGTGCCAGCAGTTTACCCTTCAGCTACGAGCAGTACTTC. Its protein product is CASSLPFSYEQYF.

This chain joins TRBV5-1 and TRBJ2-1; 12 nucleotides align to TRBD2. The length of the CDR3 is 15 residues. V was pared by 4 bases and J by 7 bases, with 6 bases of the junction left unmatched. CDR1 and CDR2 from the germline V gene are SGHRS and YFSETQ. The CDR3 reads CASSPWTSGNNEQFF. CDR3 bases: TGCGCCAGCAGCCCCTGGACTAGCGGGAATAATGAGCAGTTCTTC.

The chain employs TRBV6-1 and TRBJ1-5; tentative D call: TRBD1 (6 bases). The CDR3 runs to 17 residues. Germline-derived CDR1 and CDR2 are MNHNS and SASEGT. Deletions cut 0 bases from V and 6 bases from J, with 18 bases between. The CDR3 DNA reads TGTGCCAGCAGTGAAGCATCCTCACAGGGCCGTCGTCAGCCCCAGCATTTT. Residues: CASSEASSQGRRQPQHF.

In this sample, this clone turned up once. The chain couples TRBV28 to TRBJ2-1, with 12 nucleotides matching TRBD1. Germline CDR1 is MDHEN and CDR2 is SYDVKM. With V trimmed by 6 bases and J by 10 bases, 10 bases remained unmatched. The CDR3 runs to 15 residues. CDR3 sequence (DNA): TGTGCCAGCAGGGCCGGGACAGGGGGCCAGGTCGAGCAGTTCTTC. Its translation: CASRAGTGGQVEQFF.

The rearrangement links TRBV7-8 to TRBJ2-7; D perhaps matches TRBD2 (6 bases). Trimming cost V 5 bases and J 7 bases, with 15 bases left between them. This CDR3 is built from 13 residues. Germline V gene sequence: CDR1 SGHVS, CDR2 FQNEAQ. In DNA, the CDR3 is TGTGCCAGCAGCCCTACCCTACTAGCTGAGCAGTACTTC. This sequence encodes CASSPTLLAEQYF.